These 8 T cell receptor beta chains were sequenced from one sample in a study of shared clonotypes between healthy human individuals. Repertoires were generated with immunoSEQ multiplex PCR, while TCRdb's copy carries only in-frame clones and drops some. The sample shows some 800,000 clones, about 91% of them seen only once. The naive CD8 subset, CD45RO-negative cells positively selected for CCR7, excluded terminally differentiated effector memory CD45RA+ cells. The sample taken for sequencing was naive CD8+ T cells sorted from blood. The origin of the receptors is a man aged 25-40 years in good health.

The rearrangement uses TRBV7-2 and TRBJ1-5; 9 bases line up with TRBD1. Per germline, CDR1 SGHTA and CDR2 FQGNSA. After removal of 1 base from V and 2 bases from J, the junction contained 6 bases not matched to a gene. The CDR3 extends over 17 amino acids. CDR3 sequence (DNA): TGTGCCAGCAGCTTAGGCCTACAGGGGGCAGGCAATCAGCCCCAGCATTTT. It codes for CASSLGLQGAGNQPQHF. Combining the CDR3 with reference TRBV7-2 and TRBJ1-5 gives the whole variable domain GAGVSQSPSNKVTEKGKDVELRCDPISGHTALYWYRQSLGQGLEFLIYFQGNSAPDKSGLPSDRFSAERTGGSVSTLTIQRTQQEDSAVYLCASSLGLQGAGNQPQHFGDGTRLSIL.

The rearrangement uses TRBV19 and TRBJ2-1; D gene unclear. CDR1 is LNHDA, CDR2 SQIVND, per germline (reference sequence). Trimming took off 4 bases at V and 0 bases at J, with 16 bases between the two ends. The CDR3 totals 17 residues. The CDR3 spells CASSSAPDLSSYNEQFF. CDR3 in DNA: TGTGCCAGTAGTAGCGCCCCGGACCTCAGCTCCTACAATGAGCAGTTCTTC.

CDR3 protein: CASSQVVGNTGELFF. The CDR3 DNA sequence: TGTGCCAGCAGCCAAGTGGTGGGGAACACCGGGGAGCTGTTTTTT. V and J are TRBV4-2 and TRBJ2-2; unclear D gene. Trimming shortened V by 1 base and J by 1 base, and 7 bases separated the two germline ends. The length of the CDR3 is 15 residues. Germline CDR1 reads LGHNA; CDR2 reads YNFKEQ.

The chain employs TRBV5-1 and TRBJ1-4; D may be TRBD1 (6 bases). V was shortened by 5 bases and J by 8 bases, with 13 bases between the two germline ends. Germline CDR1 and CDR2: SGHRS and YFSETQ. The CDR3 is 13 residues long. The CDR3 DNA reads TGCGCCAGCAGACAGGACAGTCAGGAAAAACTGTTTTTT. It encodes CASRQDSQEKLFF.

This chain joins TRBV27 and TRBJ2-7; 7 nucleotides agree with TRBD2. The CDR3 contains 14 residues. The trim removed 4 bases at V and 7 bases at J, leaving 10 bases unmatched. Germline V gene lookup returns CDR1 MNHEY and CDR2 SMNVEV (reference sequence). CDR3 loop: CASSSRAGVWEQYF. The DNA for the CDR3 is TGTGCCAGCAGTTCCAGGGCGGGAGTTTGGGAGCAGTACTTC.

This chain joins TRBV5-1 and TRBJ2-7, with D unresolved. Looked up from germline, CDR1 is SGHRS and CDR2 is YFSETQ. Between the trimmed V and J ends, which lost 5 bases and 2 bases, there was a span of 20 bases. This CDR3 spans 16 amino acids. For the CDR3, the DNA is TGCGCCAGCAGACGACTCAACCGGGCCGGTACCTACGAGCAGTACTTC. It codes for CASRRLNRAGTYEQYF.

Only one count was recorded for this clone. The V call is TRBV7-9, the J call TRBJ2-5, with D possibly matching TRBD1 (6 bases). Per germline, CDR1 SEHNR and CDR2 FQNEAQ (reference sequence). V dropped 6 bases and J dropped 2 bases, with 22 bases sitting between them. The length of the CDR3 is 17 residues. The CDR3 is CASSPPFLKRGQETQYF. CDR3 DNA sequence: TGTGCCAGCAGTCCCCCGTTCCTAAAGAGGGGGCAAGAGACCCAGTACTTC.

CDR3 in DNA: TGTGCCAGCAGCCCGATCGCCCCGACAGACAACACTGAAGCTTTCTTT. It is translated as CASSPIAPTDNTEAFF. The chain uses TRBV28 and TRBJ1-1; possible D gene TRBD1, 5 bases. The CDR3 extends over 16 amino acids. Deletions cut 6 bases from V and 2 bases from J, with 19 bases between. Germline V gene data show CDR1 as MDHEN and CDR2 as SYDVKM.